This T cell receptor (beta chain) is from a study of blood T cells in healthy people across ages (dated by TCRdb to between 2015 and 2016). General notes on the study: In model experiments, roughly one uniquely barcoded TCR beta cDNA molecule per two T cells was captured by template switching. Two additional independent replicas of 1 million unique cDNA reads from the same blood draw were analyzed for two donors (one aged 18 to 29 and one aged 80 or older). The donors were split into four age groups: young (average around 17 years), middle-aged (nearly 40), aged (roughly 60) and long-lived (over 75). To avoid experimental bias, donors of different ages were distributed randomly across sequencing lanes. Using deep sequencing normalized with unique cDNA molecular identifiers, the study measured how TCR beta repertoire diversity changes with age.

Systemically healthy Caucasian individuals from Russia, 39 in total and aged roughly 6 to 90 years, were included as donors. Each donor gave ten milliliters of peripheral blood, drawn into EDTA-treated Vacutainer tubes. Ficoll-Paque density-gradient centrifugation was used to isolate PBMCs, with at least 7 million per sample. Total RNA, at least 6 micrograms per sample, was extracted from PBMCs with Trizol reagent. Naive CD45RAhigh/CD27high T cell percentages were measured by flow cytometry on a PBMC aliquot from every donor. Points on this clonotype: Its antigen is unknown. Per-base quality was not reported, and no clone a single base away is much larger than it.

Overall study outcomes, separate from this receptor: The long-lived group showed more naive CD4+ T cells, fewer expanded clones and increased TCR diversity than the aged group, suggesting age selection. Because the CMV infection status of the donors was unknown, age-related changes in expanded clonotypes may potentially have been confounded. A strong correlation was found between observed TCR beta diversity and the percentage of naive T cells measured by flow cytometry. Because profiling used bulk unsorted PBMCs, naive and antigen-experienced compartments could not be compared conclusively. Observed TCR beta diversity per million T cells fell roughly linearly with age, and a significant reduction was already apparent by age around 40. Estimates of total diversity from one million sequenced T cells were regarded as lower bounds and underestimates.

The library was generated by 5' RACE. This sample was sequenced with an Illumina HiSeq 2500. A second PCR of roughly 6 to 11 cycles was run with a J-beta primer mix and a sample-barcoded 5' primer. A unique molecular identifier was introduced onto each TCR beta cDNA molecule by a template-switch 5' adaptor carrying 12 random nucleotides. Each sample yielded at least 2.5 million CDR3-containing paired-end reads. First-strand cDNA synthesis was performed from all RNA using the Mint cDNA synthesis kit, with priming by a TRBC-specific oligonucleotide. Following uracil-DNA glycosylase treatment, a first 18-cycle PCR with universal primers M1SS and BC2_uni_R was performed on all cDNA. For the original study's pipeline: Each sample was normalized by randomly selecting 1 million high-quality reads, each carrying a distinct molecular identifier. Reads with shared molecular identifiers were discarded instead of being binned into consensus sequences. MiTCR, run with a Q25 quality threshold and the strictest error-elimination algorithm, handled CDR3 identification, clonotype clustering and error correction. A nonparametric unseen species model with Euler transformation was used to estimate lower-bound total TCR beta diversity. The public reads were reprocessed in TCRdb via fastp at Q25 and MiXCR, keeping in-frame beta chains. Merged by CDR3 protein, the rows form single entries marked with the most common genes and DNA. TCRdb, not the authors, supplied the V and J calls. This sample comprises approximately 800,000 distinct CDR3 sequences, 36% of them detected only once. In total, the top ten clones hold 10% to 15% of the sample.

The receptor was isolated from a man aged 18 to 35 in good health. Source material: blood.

The sequenced DNA is TGCGCCAGCAGGGGGACTAGCGGGGCCGTTTACCAAGAGACCCAGTACTTC. Its protein reads: CASRGTSGAVYQETQYF. This sequence uses TRBV10-2 and TRBJ2-5; 13 of the junction bases match TRBD2. Ends trimmed: V by 6 bases, J by 0 bases; bases unmatched to a gene: 7. The cysteine opens and the phenylalanine closes a CDR3 of 17 amino acids. The sequence is cut down to CDR3 DNA, 51 bases in frame from base 1. As encoded in the germline V gene, CDR1 is WSHSY while CDR2 is SAAADI.